A selection of T cell receptor beta chains follows, all from one sample in a study of identical twins. TCRdb re-derived calls from the 5' RACE reads in MiXCR, one entry per CDR3 protein. Here the sample spans around 960,000 distinct CDR3 sequences, 12% being singletons. Separately, the same data were catalogued under a study of yellow fever vaccine responses in identical twins.

Specimen: PBMCs. The receptors here all came from a woman aged 18-30 years in good health. CDR3s include the opening cysteine and the closing phenylalanine or tryptophan.

v_call cdr3_aa
TRBV3-1 CASSQHDTRDTEAFF
TRBV5-1 CASSLVTYPPYNEQFF
TRBV12-3/TRBV12-4 CASSPFGGVPPDTQYF
TRBV6-1 CASSPRGHYGYTF
TRBV27 CASSRLLAGRTGELFF
TRBV5-1 CASSLAVNSGKETQYF
TRBV6-1 CASSNPGGGPVETQYF
TRBV4-2 CASSPDGVYGYTF
TRBV3-1 CASSQDLAADGYTF
TRBV9 CASSRERDGQYF
TRBV19 CASSMGIAQELYEQYF
TRBV6-1 CASSLDQGYIQYF
TRBV5-1 CASSSSSGGADTQYF
TRBV7-3 CASSLEWGYEQYF
TRBV28 CASRHLGGRLDTEAFF
TRBV28 CASSLGDSTGNQPQHF
TRBV5-1 CASSLEAVQTQYF
TRBV12-5 CASGLVRSVSGRIETQYF
TRBV28 CASSLYWDSSYEQYF
TRBV5-1 CASSLGRVFTDTQYF
TRBV7-9 CASSLPGSHQPQHF
TRBV10-3 CAISPRAGASGSGEQYF
TRBV15 CATSREVDYNEQFF
TRBV20-1 CSATPGLVYNEQFF
TRBV29-1 CSAPQAGVGHNEQFF
TRBV10-3 CAISEVAGGASGANVLTF
TRBV7-9 CASSYLLAGGTQYF
TRBV20-1 CSAWDGGYTF
TRBV29-1 CSVRKTSGGGDEQFF
TRBV7-9 CASSLRESNNEQFF
TRBV29-1 CRTWWGSQYF
TRBV6-1 CASSEWGARDTQYF
TRBV12-3/TRBV12-4 CASSLAAGRYEQFF
TRBV4-2 CASSQEESYNEQFF
TRBV4-1 CASSRQTRQEETQYF
TRBV28 CASSLNNLRTVRDTQYF
TRBV12-3/TRBV12-4 CASSGDRARGELFF
TRBV11-1 CASSRPYWGRAGHTDTQYF
TRBV4-2 CASSQDRAGSNTEAFF
TRBV20-1 CSAQNYGYTF
TRBV28 CASSLIGAGWFPTDTQYF
TRBV29-1 CSVENLPEQETQYF
TRBV6-1 CASSVTSGGAGDTQYF
TRBV6-4 CASSDSASGNYNEQFF
TRBV7-3 CASSSSGGELFF
TRBV12-3/TRBV12-4 CASSLYFDRLYF
TRBV2 CASSEWLADSSYNEQFF
TRBV10-3 CAISAGTGVYNEQFF
TRBV6-5 CASSYSFRNQIRAYF
TRBV20-1 CSASSRVVYGYTF
TRBV20-1 CSARDVVVGEAFF
TRBV2 CASSVQTGGSTGELFF
TRBV10-3 CAISQRQETQYF
TRBV6-5 CASSYGLAGVDGELFF
TRBV5-4 CASSLEGHRVDSGANVLTF
TRBV2 CASSQAQMAEQFF
TRBV12-3/TRBV12-4 CASRLIGMDSPLHF
TRBV7-9 CASSLGGKDQPQHF
TRBV25-1 CASTLRDTEAFF
TRBV29-1 CSAFGTATGELFF